The next 19 T cell receptor beta chains were all read from a single sample in a study of blood T cell repertoires in COVID-19. The assay was immunoSEQ multiplex PCR, and TCRdb's table has in-frame clones only and misses some. This table holds about 88,000 clones, 90% found once. The sequencing sample was made of peripheral blood. Source of these receptors: a young man with COVID-19, enrolled during active disease.

This chain uses TRBV5-4 with TRBJ2-7, with D unresolved. The CDR3 is 14 residues long. Trimming shortened V by 3 bases and J by 0 bases, and 10 bases separated the two germline ends. From germline, CDR1 is SGHNT and CDR2 YYREEE (reference sequence). In DNA, the CDR3 is TGTGCCAGCAGCTCGTCTAGAGTCTCCTACGAGCAGTACTTC. Translating gives CASSSSRVSYEQYF.

In DNA form, the CDR3 reads TGTGCCAGCAGCCACCTAGCGGGGGCCCTCACAGATACGCAGTATTTT. Translated: CASSHLAGALTDTQYF. The chain employs TRBV3-1 (or the pseudogene TRBV3-2) and TRBJ2-3, with 10 bases identical to TRBD2. Per germline, CDR1 LGHDT and CDR2 YNNKEL (reference sequence). There are 16 residues in the CDR3. V lost 3 bases, J lost 2 bases, and 5 bases stayed unmatched.

The chain recombines TRBV6-2 or TRBV6-3 with TRBJ2-7, with 9 bases that match TRBD2. Germline values: CDR1 MNHEY, CDR2 SVGEGT. The length of the CDR3 is 13 residues. Losses at the gene ends were 5 bases for V and 4 bases for J; bases not matched to a gene: 3. The CDR3 is CASSRSGSYEQYF. Here the CDR3 DNA reads TGTGCCAGCAGTCGTAGCGGGAGTTACGAGCAGTACTTC.

The chain employs TRBV19 and TRBJ1-6; D is unclear. Germline CDR1 LNHDA, CDR2 SQIVND (reference sequence). The CDR3 is made up of 15 amino acids. V lost 5 bases and J lost 7, with 15 bases in between. The CDR3 reads CASSPQPRGNSPLHF. The CDR3 bases are TGTGCCAGTAGTCCCCAGCCAAGAGGGAATTCACCCCTCCACTTT.

The chain combines TRBV19 with TRBJ1-5; weak D call: TRBD1 (5 bases). The CDR3 consists of 15 residues. CDR1 LNHDA and CDR2 SQIVND come from the germline V gene (reference sequence). The V gene lost 5 bases and the J gene lost 1 base, with 12 bases spanning the gap. The CDR3 here is CASSAWEGSNQPQHF. In nucleotides, the CDR3 is TGTGCCAGTAGTGCTTGGGAGGGGAGCAATCAGCCCCAGCATTTT.

The V call is TRBV5-6, the J call TRBJ2-1; no reliable D call. The CDR3 spans 12 residues. Germline V gene data show CDR1 as SGHDT and CDR2 as YYEEEE. Trimming removed 0 bases from V and 8 bases from J, with 6 bases in between. CDR3 in amino acids: CASSLGWHEQFF. CDR3 in DNA: TGTGCCAGCAGCTTGGGTTGGCATGAGCAGTTCTTC.

DNA of the CDR3: TGTGCCAGCAGCGAGATCGGGACAGTCTTCCAAGAGACCCAGTACTTC. Residues: CASSEIGTVFQETQYF. The V gene is TRBV7-9, the J gene TRBJ2-5, with TRBD1 matching 7 bases. J was trimmed by 1 base and V by 5 bases; bases with no gene match: 10. The CDR3 sequence is 16 residues long. From germline, CDR1 is SEHNR and CDR2 FQNEAQ (reference sequence).

This chain links TRBV19 with TRBJ1-1, with 8 bases matching TRBD1. CDR3 length: 15 amino acids. With V trimmed by 2 bases and J by 3 bases, 5 bases remained unmatched. In germline, CDR1 is LNHDA, CDR2 SQIVND (reference sequence). CDR3 DNA: TGTGCCAGTAGTATACCAGGGGGCGTACACACTGAAGCTTTCTTT. Encoded protein: CASSIPGGVHTEAFF.

The V gene is TRBV4-2, the J gene TRBJ2-1, with TRBD2 matching over 8 bases. V dropped 3 bases and J dropped 4; count of bases not matched to a gene: 8. In germline, CDR1 is LGHNA, CDR2 YNFKEQ. This CDR3 is 16 amino acids long. The CDR3 sequence is CASSQNSGSVYNEQFF. Written as DNA, the CDR3 is TGTGCCAGCAGCCAGAACAGCGGGAGCGTATACAATGAGCAGTTCTTC.

J is TRBJ1-5 and V is TRBV19; 7 bases agree with TRBD1. Losses at the gene ends were 9 bases for V and 0 bases for J; bases not matched to a gene: 5. Germline V gives CDR1 LNHDA, CDR2 SQIVND (reference sequence). This CDR3 is 14 amino acids long. The CDR3 is CARPDRDSNQPQHF. DNA for the CDR3: TGTGCCAGGCCTGACAGGGATAGCAATCAGCCCCAGCATTTT. Drawing the rest from reference TRBV19 and TRBJ1-5, the complete variable domain is DGGITQSPKYLFRKEGQNVTLSCEQNLNHDAMYWYRQDPGQGLRLIYYSQIVNDFQKGDIAEGYSVSREKKESFPLTVTSAQKNPTAFYLCARPDRDSNQPQHFGDGTRLSIL.

This chain connects TRBV9 to TRBJ2-1, with TRBD2 matching 10 bases. Trimming cost V 4 bases and J 7 bases; bases outside gene matches: 17. CDR3 length: 18 amino acids. CDR1 is SGDLS, CDR2 YYNGEE, per germline. This CDR3 reads CASSPGLAPMGASNEQFF. CDR3 bases: TGTGCCAGCAGCCCGGGACTAGCGCCTATGGGGGCTTCTAATGAGCAGTTCTTC.

The chain employs TRBV6-5 and TRBJ1-5; perhaps TRBD1 as D (6 bases). Between the trimmed V and J ends, which lost 6 bases and 6 bases, there was a span of 18 bases. CDR1 and CDR2 from the germline V gene are MNHEY and SVGAGI. The CDR3 totals 15 residues. The CDR3 spells CASRLVQGQGQPQHF. For the CDR3, the DNA is TGTGCCAGCAGACTAGTACAGGGTCAGGGTCAGCCCCAGCATTTT.

This clone turned up a few times. The CDR3 here is CASSLAGGEKLFF. The CDR3 nucleotides are TGCGCCAGCAGCTTGGCCGGGGGTGAAAAACTGTTTTTT. The V call is TRBV5-1, the J call TRBJ1-4, with TRBD1 as a possible D gene (5 bases). This CDR3 spans 13 amino acids. Trimming took off 0 bases at V and 7 bases at J, with 7 bases between the two ends. CDR1 and CDR2 from the germline V gene are SGHRS and YFSETQ.

This chain connects TRBV21-1 to TRBJ1-4. TRBV21-1 is a listed pseudogene. This CDR3 spans 15 amino acids. The DNA of the CDR3 is TGTGCCAGCAGCTCTAGGCGGGACGCGGGGGAAAAACTGTTTTTT. This sequence encodes CASSSRRDAGEKLFF.

V and J are TRBV30 and TRBJ1-1, with D perhaps matching TRBD1 (6 bases). V gave up 0 bases and J gave up 5 bases, with 13 bases separating them. Germline CDR1 is GTSNPN and CDR2 is SVGIG (reference sequence). The CDR3 length is 14 residues. The CDR3 DNA follows: TGTGCCTGGAGTGTCTTGAGGGGGGGAACTGAAGCTTTCTTT. Encoded protein: CAWSVLRGGTEAFF.

The genes are TRBV10-3 and TRBJ2-3, with 7 bases identical to TRBD2. Germline values: CDR1 ENHRY, CDR2 SYGVKD. With V trimmed by 0 bases and J by 8 bases, 14 bases remained unmatched. This CDR3 is built from 17 residues. DNA of the CDR3: TGTGCCATCAGTGAGTCGAAGACTAGCCCGCCGGGGGGTACGCAGTATTTT. Amino acid sequence: CAISESKTSPPGGTQYF.

The chain employs TRBV7-8 and TRBJ1-5; TRBD1 is a possible D gene (5 bases). CDR1 and CDR2 (germline): SGHVS, FQNEAQ. The V end was cut by 5 bases, the J end by 4 bases, with 21 bases between. The CDR3 has 17 amino acids. This CDR3 reads CASSRGGGFFKNQPQHF. The CDR3 DNA reads as TGTGCCAGCAGCCGGGGGGGAGGATTTTTTAAAAATCAGCCCCAGCATTTT. The full variable domain, completed using reference TRBV7-8 and TRBJ1-5, is GAGVSQSPRYKVAKRGQDVALRCDPISGHVSLFWYQQALGQGPEFLTYFQNEAQLDKSGLPSDRFFAERPEGSVSTLKIQRTQQEDSAVYLCASSRGGGFFKNQPQHFGDGTRLSIL.

The V and J genes are TRBV24-1 and TRBJ2-1; weak D call: TRBD2 (5 bases). V was cut by 10 bases and J by 3 bases, with 18 bases left in between. CDR1 is KGHDR and CDR2 is SFDVKD in the germline V gene. CDR3 size: 15 residues. The CDR3 region has the DNA TGTGCCACTACTGGGAGTCTAGACGGCTACAATGAGCAGTTCTTC. Translation: CATTGSLDGYNEQFF.

This chain's CDR3 is CASKVNRRGETQYF. Written as DNA, the CDR3 is TGCGCCAGCAAGGTCAACAGACGGGGAGAGACCCAGTACTTC. The chain joins TRBV5-1 to TRBJ2-5; the D gene is possibly TRBD2 (5 bases). The CDR3 contains 14 residues. Trimming pared 6 bases from V and 4 bases from J, leaving 16 bases between. Germline V CDR1 and CDR2: SGHRS, YFSETQ.